This TCR beta chain is from a study of CD8 T cells in ankylosing spondylitis. This clonotype was recorded a few times. TCRdb reprocessed the 5' RACE reads via MiXCR and lists one record per CDR3 protein. The sample yields hundreds of thousands of distinct CDR3 sequences, 7.5% to 9% seen once. Sample: blood, either unsorted or a sorted T cell fraction (not recorded which). This clonotype was obtained from a male donor with ankylosing spondylitis or in good health (not recorded which).

The CDR3, as DNA: TGTGCCAGCAGCTTGGCTAGCGGGACCTACGAGCAGTACTTC. Translation gives CASSLASGTYEQYF. This chain uses TRBV5-6 with TRBJ2-7; 9 nucleotides align to TRBD2. This CDR3 spans 14 amino acids. Germline trimming cut 0 bases from V and 2 bases from J; bases unmatched to any gene: 0. Germline V gene sequence: CDR1 SGHDT, CDR2 YYEEEE. Complete variable domain (other parts from reference TRBV5-6 and TRBJ2-7): DAGVTQSPTHLIKTRGQQVTLRCSPKSGHDTVSWYQQALGQGPQFIFQYYEEEERQRGNFPDRFSGHQFPNYSSELNVNALLLGDSALYLCASSLASGTYEQYFGPGTRLTVT.